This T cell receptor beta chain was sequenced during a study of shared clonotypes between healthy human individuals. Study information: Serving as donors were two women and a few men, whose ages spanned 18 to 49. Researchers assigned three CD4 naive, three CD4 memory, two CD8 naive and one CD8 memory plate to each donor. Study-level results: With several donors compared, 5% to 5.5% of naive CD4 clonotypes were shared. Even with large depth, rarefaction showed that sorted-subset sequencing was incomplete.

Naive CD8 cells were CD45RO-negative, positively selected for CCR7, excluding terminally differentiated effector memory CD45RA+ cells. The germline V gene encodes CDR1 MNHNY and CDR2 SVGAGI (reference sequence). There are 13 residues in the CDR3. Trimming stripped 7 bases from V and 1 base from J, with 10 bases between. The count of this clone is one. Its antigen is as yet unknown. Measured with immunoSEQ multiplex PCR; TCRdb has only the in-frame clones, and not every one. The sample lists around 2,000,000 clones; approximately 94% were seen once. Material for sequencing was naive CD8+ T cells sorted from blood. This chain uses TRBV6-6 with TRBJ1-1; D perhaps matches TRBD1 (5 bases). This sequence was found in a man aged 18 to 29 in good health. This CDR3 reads CASTKTGNTEAFF. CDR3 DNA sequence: TGTGCCAGCACCAAAACAGGGAACACTGAAGCTTTCTTT.